The subject of this entry is one T cell receptor beta chain. No antigen is known for it. Using immunoSEQ multiplex PCR, the repertoire was profiled, and TCRdb retains in-frame clones only, with some absent. The sample comprises tens of thousands of clones, 70% to 90% of which are singletons, and 0.68% rests with the top ten. The data are from a study of OX40 agonist ivuxolimab in advanced cancers. Background on the study: Patients were treated with ivuxolimab, an agonistic anti-OX40 (CD134) antibody. Patients received ivuxolimab, an intravenous treatment, every 2 weeks at 0.01 to 10 mg/kg. At roughly 83% male, the cohort had a mean age of 60 years, ranging from about 23 to 79.

Notes on the study in general: Among the nonresponders, some also had low normalized T-cell clonal expansion.

The specimen was CD4+ or CD8+ T cells sorted from blood, collected in a trial of the OX40 agonist ivuxolimab. The TCR comes from an adult with an advanced solid tumor such as melanoma, head and neck, liver or kidney cancer.

Written as DNA, the CDR3 is TGTGCCAGCAGTGCGTGGACAGGGGGTTTAGGCACTGAAGCTTTCTTT. This codes for CASSAWTGGLGTEAFF. The chain couples TRBV6-1 to TRBJ1-1; 10 positions agree with TRBD1. With V trimmed by 4 bases and J by 4 bases, 9 bases remained unmatched. CDR3 size: 16 residues. Germline V gives CDR1 MNHNS, CDR2 SASEGT.